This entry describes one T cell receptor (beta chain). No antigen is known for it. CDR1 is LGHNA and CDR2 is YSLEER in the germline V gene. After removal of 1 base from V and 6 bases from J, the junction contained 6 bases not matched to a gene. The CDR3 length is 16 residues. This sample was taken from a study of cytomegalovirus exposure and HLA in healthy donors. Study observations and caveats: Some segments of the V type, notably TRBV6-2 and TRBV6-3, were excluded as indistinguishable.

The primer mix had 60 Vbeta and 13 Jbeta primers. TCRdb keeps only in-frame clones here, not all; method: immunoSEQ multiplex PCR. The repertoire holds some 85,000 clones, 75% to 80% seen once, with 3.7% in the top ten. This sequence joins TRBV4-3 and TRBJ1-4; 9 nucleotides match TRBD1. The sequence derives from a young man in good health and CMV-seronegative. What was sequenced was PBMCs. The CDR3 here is CASSQVVGQGYEKLFF. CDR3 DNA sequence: TGCGCCAGCAGCCAAGTTGTAGGACAGGGGTATGAAAAACTGTTTTTT.